These 22 T cell receptor beta chains were all obtained from the same sample, sequenced in a study of control samples from healthy donors and cancer patients. Profiling relied on immunoSEQ multiplex PCR, and the TCRdb table lists in-frame clones only, not all of them. The repertoire has under 85,000 clones, around four fifths of them found once; the top ten carry approximately 2.9%. Sequenced input: PBMCs. These receptors came from a woman aged 50 to 60 with lung cancer.

This clone came up a few times. The rearrangement joins TRBV12-5 to TRBJ1-4; D is undetermined. The CDR3 covers 14 residues. CDR1 is LGHNT, CDR2 FRNRAP, per germline. Trimming removed 1 base from V and 8 bases from J, with 11 bases in between. The CDR3 loop is CASGLGIPGEKLFF. Here the CDR3 DNA reads TGTGCTAGTGGTTTGGGGATTCCGGGGGAAAAACTGTTTTTT.

This clone was counted only a few times. V usage is TRBV14 and J usage is TRBJ1-1; D unresolved. CDR3 length: 15 residues. Trimming shortened V by 5 bases and J by 3 bases, and 16 bases separated the two germline ends. CDR1 and CDR2 from the germline V gene are SGHDN and FVKESK. The CDR3 sequence is CASSSSEVEDTEAFF. The CDR3 bases are TGTGCCAGCAGCTCCAGCGAGGTTGAGGACACTGAAGCTTTCTTT. Together with reference TRBV14 and TRBJ1-1, the CDR3 gives the full variable domain: EAGVTQFPSHSVIEKGQTVTLRCDPISGHDNLYWYRRVMGKEIKFLLHFVKESKQDESGMPNNRFLAERTGGTYSTLKVQPAELEDSGVYFCASSSSEVEDTEAFFGQGTRLTVV.

This clone was recorded only once. The J gene is TRBJ1-1, the V gene TRBV4-3, with D unclear. V lost 1 base, J lost 11 bases, and 17 bases lay in between. Germline CDR1 is LGHNA and CDR2 is YSLEER. The CDR3 runs 14 residues. CDR3 residues: CASSQGSNLGGAFF. CDR3 nucleotide sequence: TGCGCCAGCAGCCAAGGCTCGAACTTGGGAGGGGCTTTCTTT.

The count of this clone is one. CDR3 residues: CASGDSRGEETQYF. In nucleotides, the CDR3 is TGTGCCAGCGGAGATTCTAGGGGCGAGGAGACCCAGTACTTC. The genes are TRBV27 and TRBJ2-5; tentative D call: TRBD1 (5 bases). Germline CDR1 reads MNHEY; CDR2 reads SMNVEV (reference sequence). V lost 8 bases, J lost 5 bases, and 18 bases lay in between. The CDR3 extends over 14 amino acids.

The chain is built from TRBV7-3 and TRBJ2-1, with 10 nucleotides matching TRBD2. CDR1 is SGHTA, CDR2 FQGTGA, per germline. V trimming: 4 bases; J trimming: 3 bases; junction bases outside the gene matches: 9. The CDR3 has 17 amino acids. The CDR3 bases are TGTGCCAGCAGCTCCTCAGCGGGGGGGCCCCGCTACAATGAGCAGTTCTTC. Translating it yields CASSSSAGGPRYNEQFF.

The chain employs TRBV28 and TRBJ2-6; weak D call: TRBD1 (6 bases). V dropped 6 bases and J dropped 2 bases, with 14 bases sitting between them. Germline-derived CDR1 and CDR2 are MDHEN and SYDVKM. This CDR3 region has 16 residues. The CDR3 region has the DNA TGTGCCAGCAGCCATACAGCAGGGGCTGGGGCCAACGTCCTGACTTTC. Encoded protein: CASSHTAGAGANVLTF.

The chain links TRBV7-6 to TRBJ2-2; no definite D call. In germline, CDR1 is SGHVS, CDR2 FNYEAQ. CDR3 length: 14 amino acids. The V gene lost 0 bases and the J gene lost 8 bases, with 10 bases spanning the gap. Here the CDR3 DNA reads TGTGCCAGCAGCTTAGCGGCAGTTGGTGGGGAGCTGTTTTTT. This translates into CASSLAAVGGELFF.

This clone was detected only once. The chain carries TRBV27 and TRBJ2-5; D may be TRBD1 (5 bases). The germline gives CDR1 MNHEY, CDR2 SMNVEV (reference sequence). The CDR3 is 16 amino acids. V lost 2 bases, J lost 0 bases, and 13 bases lay in between. The CDR3 coding sequence is TGTGCCAGCAGTTTAGGGGTCGTGGGGCACCAAGAGACCCAGTACTTC. Translating it yields CASSLGVVGHQETQYF.

This clone was found once. The chain uses TRBV5-1 and TRBJ2-5; no firm D call. V lost 1 base, J lost 5 bases, and 9 bases lay in between. The CDR3 totals 13 residues. Germline CDR1 SGHRS, CDR2 YFSETQ. In DNA form, the CDR3 reads TGCGCCAGCAGCTTGAGTGGGTCGGAGACCCAGTACTTC. Protein product: CASSLSGSETQYF. The entire variable domain, with the rest obtained from reference TRBV5-1 and TRBJ2-5, is as follows: KAGVTQTPRYLIKTRGQQVTLSCSPISGHRSVSWYQQTPGQGLQFLFEYFSETQRNKGNFPGRFSGRQFSNSRSEMNVSTLELGDSALYLCASSLSGSETQYFGPGTRLLVL.

The genes are TRBV6-5 and TRBJ2-2; 10 bases agree with TRBD2. The CDR3 totals 16 residues. Per the germline V gene, CDR1 is MNHEY and CDR2 is SVGAGI. The junction had 5 bases not matched to a gene; V was cut back by 6 bases and J by 1 base. CDR3 DNA: TGTGCCAGCAGCTACATAGCGGGGGGGAACACCGGGGAGCTGTTTTTT. Its protein is CASSYIAGGNTGELFF.

This clone appeared a single time. This rearrangement joins TRBV19 to TRBJ2-1, with TRBD2 matching over 7 bases. The CDR3 totals 16 residues. CDR1 LNHDA and CDR2 SQIVND come from the germline V gene (reference sequence). V was clipped by 4 bases and J by 0 bases; unmatched bases: 6. DNA of the CDR3: TGTGCCAGTAGTAACCGGGGGGTCAGCTCCTACAATGAGCAGTTCTTC. Translated: CASSNRGVSSYNEQFF.

The chain links TRBV19 to TRBJ2-7, with 7 bases identical to TRBD1. The trim removed 1 base at V and 9 bases at J, leaving 15 bases unmatched. Germline CDR1 is LNHDA and CDR2 is SQIVND (reference sequence). The CDR3 spans 16 residues. The CDR3 loop is CASSIGGWTGLNRQYF. The CDR3 bases are TGTGCCAGTAGTATAGGCGGATGGACAGGCCTGAATCGGCAGTACTTC.

The rearrangement uses TRBV7-2 and TRBJ2-1, with TRBD2 identical over 13 bases. The germline CDR1 and CDR2 sequences are SGHTA and FQGNSA. With 4 bases clipped from V and 10 bases from J, the junction kept 7 bases outside the gene matches. This CDR3 is built from 15 residues. The CDR3 bases are TGTGCCAGCAGCTCACTGGGACTAGCGGGGAAAGAGCAGTTCTTC. Translating gives CASSSLGLAGKEQFF.

J is TRBJ1-1 and V is TRBV6-5; no clear D gene. Trimming removed 3 bases from V and 3 bases from J, with 5 bases in between. The germline V gene encodes CDR1 MNHEY and CDR2 SVGAGI. The CDR3 spans 12 residues. The CDR3 bases are TGTGCCAGCAGTTATGGGGACACTGAAGCTTTCTTT. Amino acid sequence: CASSYGDTEAFF.

The chain joins TRBV6-1 to TRBJ2-5; D perhaps matches TRBD1 (8 bases). Trimming took off 10 bases at V and 4 bases at J, with 19 bases between the two ends. There are 14 residues in the CDR3. Germline loops: CDR1 MNHNS, CDR2 SASEGT. CDR3 nucleotide sequence: TGTGCCACTAAACAGGGGGGGGGCCGAGAGACCCAGTACTTC. This translates into CATKQGGGRETQYF.

J is TRBJ1-5 and V is TRBV7-2; no firm D call. Per the germline V gene, CDR1 is SGHTA and CDR2 is FQGNSA. The ends were cut back, 5 bases at V and 6 bases at J, with 11 bases in the middle. This CDR3 is built from 13 residues. CDR3 loop: CASSLGGSQPQHF. The CDR3, as DNA: TGTGCCAGCAGCCTTGGAGGATCTCAGCCCCAGCATTTT.

J is TRBJ1-1 and V is TRBV9; 8 bases are shared with TRBD1. CDR1 is SGDLS, CDR2 YYNGEE, per germline. The CDR3 has 14 residues. Losses at the gene ends were 2 bases for V and 6 bases for J; bases not matched to a gene: 6. Here the CDR3 reads CASSVGQATSEAFF. CDR3 nucleotides: TGTGCCAGCAGCGTGGGACAGGCTACGTCTGAAGCTTTCTTT.

CDR3 coding DNA: TGTGCCAGCAGTATCACAGATACGCAGTATTTT. It translates to CASSITDTQYF. The chain combines TRBV2 with TRBJ2-3; D unclear. In germline, CDR1 is SNHLY, CDR2 FYNNEI. With 5 bases removed from V and 2 bases from J, the gap between germline ends came to 2 bases. The length of the CDR3 is 11 residues.

The chain is built from TRBV5-5 and TRBJ2-1, with D possibly matching TRBD2 (5 bases). Germline values: CDR1 SGHKS, CDR2 YYEKEE (reference sequence). The CDR3 is 15 amino acids. V was trimmed by 0 bases and J by 1 base, leaving 8 bases between them. CDR3 nucleotides: TGTGCCAGCAGCTTGGTAACGGGGTCCTACAATGAGCAGTTCTTC. This translates into CASSLVTGSYNEQFF. Full variable domain (remainder filled in from reference TRBV5-5 and TRBJ2-1): DAGVTQSPTHLIKTRGQQVTLRCSPISGHKSVSWYQQVLGQGPQFIFQYYEKEERGRGNFPDRFSARQFPNYSSELNVNALLLGDSALYLCASSLVTGSYNEQFFGPGTRLTVL.

The chain couples TRBV2 to TRBJ2-3; 11 bases are shared with TRBD2. This CDR3 has 17 amino acids. The V gene's germline CDR1 is SNHLY and CDR2 FYNNEI. The junction had 7 bases not matched to a gene; V was cut back by 5 bases and J by 0 bases. The DNA for the CDR3 is TGTGCCAGCAGTTTCCTAGCGGGGGGCACAAGCACAGATACGCAGTATTTT. The encoded protein is CASSFLAGGTSTDTQYF.

The V gene is TRBV11-3, the J gene TRBJ2-3; maybe TRBD2 (5 bases). This CDR3 has 16 amino acids. Trimming took 5 bases from V and 1 from J, leaving 16 bases between them. Germline values: CDR1 SGHNT, CDR2 YENEEA. CDR3 sequence: CASSPYQVSGTDTQYF. CDR3 DNA: TGTGCCAGCAGCCCCTACCAAGTTAGCGGCACAGATACGCAGTATTTT.

The chain has TRBV9 and TRBJ1-1; no firm D call. CDR1 is SGDLS and CDR2 is YYNGEE in the germline V gene. The CDR3 has 14 amino acids. The V end lost 0 bases, the J end lost 5 bases, and 11 bases lay between the germline ends. CDR3 sequence: CASSVGGAVTEAFF. CDR3 nucleotide sequence: TGTGCCAGCAGCGTAGGCGGAGCAGTTACTGAAGCTTTCTTT.